These 23 T cell receptor beta chains share one sample of origin, sequenced in a study of shared clonotypes between healthy human individuals. The table came from immunoSEQ multiplex PCR; TCRdb's copy has only in-frame clones and leaves some out. There are about 480,000 clones in the sample; around 74% occur only once, and 10% to 15% lies in the top ten. The sequencing sample was made of PBMCs. All receptors derive from a woman aged 40 to 50 in good health. Some clones in this sample may be carry-over from other donors' samples.

This clone has only one observation. The CDR3 DNA reads as TGTGCCAGCAGTTTAACGCGCGGGAGCTCCTACAATGAGCAGTTCTTC. It is translated as CASSLTRGSSYNEQFF. V and J are TRBV27 and TRBJ2-1; 7 bases are shared with TRBD2. The CDR3 sequence is 16 residues long. Trimming at V came to 2 bases and at J to 0 bases, leaving 4 bases not matched to a gene. From germline, CDR1 is MNHEY and CDR2 SMNVEV (reference sequence).

In its sample, this clone was seen once. The rearrangement uses TRBV7-2 and TRBJ2-5; D call uncertain. Germline lookup yields CDR1 SGHTA and CDR2 FQGNSA. The CDR3 spans 14 residues. V was pared by 2 bases and J by 5 bases, with 12 bases between. In DNA form, the CDR3 reads TGTGCCAGCAGCTTATCCGTCGACTGGGAGACCCAGTACTTC. Translating gives CASSLSVDWETQYF.

The chain employs TRBV19 and TRBJ1-1; D is unclear. CDR1 and CDR2 from the germline V gene are LNHDA and SQIVND (reference sequence). This CDR3 is built from 15 residues. Trimming took 3 bases from V and 2 from J, leaving 13 bases between them. The CDR3 sequence: CASSMGGRYNTEAFF. CDR3 bases: TGTGCCAGTAGTATGGGTGGTCGCTACAACACTGAAGCTTTCTTT. The variable domain in full, completed from reference TRBV19 and TRBJ1-1, reads DGGITQSPKYLFRKEGQNVTLSCEQNLNHDAMYWYRQDPGQGLRLIYYSQIVNDFQKGDIAEGYSVSREKKESFPLTVTSAQKNPTAFYLCASSMGGRYNTEAFFGQGTRLTVV.

The chain has TRBV19 and TRBJ1-1; D gene uncertain. The V gene's germline CDR1 is LNHDA and CDR2 SQIVND (reference sequence). The length of the CDR3 is 14 residues. V lost 6 bases and J 2 bases, leaving 13 bases between the germline ends. As DNA, the CDR3 is TGTGCCAGTAGGAACGTAGGCCCAAACACTGAAGCTTTCTTT. Its protein product is CASRNVGPNTEAFF.

The chain carries TRBV6-5 and TRBJ1-1; D unclear. Trimming left V 7 bases short and J 2 bases short, with 17 bases between. The CDR3 has 15 residues. Germline CDR1 and CDR2: MNHEY and SVGAGI. CDR3 coding DNA: TGTGCCAGCACCCAAGGCTGGGCTCCTAACACTGAAGCTTTCTTT. This translates into CASTQGWAPNTEAFF.

DNA for the CDR3: TGTGCCAGCTCACCCTTAGGACAGGGGGAGGATACGCAGTATTTT. Translation gives CASSPLGQGEDTQYF. This rearrangement joins TRBV18 to TRBJ2-3, with 10 nucleotides matching TRBD1. This CDR3 has 15 residues. Unmatched junction bases numbered 6, after V lost 3 bases and J lost 6 bases. The V gene's germline CDR1 is KGHSH and CDR2 LQKENI.

This chain joins TRBV10-1 and TRBJ1-1; D remains ambiguous. This CDR3 has 13 residues. V was pared by 5 bases and J by 2 bases, with 9 bases between. Germline CDR1 and CDR2: WNHNN and SYGVQD (reference sequence). The CDR3 sequence is CASSTAANTEAFF. DNA of the CDR3: TGCGCCAGCAGTACCGCGGCCAACACTGAAGCTTTCTTT.

V and J are TRBV19 and TRBJ2-2; TRBD1 or TRBD2 may be the D gene (5 bases each). The CDR3 loop spans 15 amino acids. Trimming left V 5 bases short and J 4 bases short, with 14 bases between. In germline, CDR1 is LNHDA, CDR2 SQIVND (reference sequence). Here the CDR3 DNA reads TGTGCCAGTAGTGGGGCTAGCTCGGCCACCGGGGAGCTGTTTTTT. Residues: CASSGASSATGELFF.

J is TRBJ2-7 and V is TRBV25-1; D is ambiguous. Between the trimmed V and J ends, which lost 6 bases and 2 bases, there was a span of 11 bases. The CDR3 length is 13 residues. The V gene's germline CDR1 is MGHDK and CDR2 SYGVNS. This chain's CDR3 is CASRRDSTYEQYF. CDR3 sequence (DNA): TGTGCCAGCAGAAGAGACTCGACCTACGAGCAGTACTTC.

V is TRBV2 and J is TRBJ1-1; 8 bases are shared with TRBD1. CDR1 SNHLY and CDR2 FYNNEI come from the germline V gene. V lost 3 bases, J lost 4 bases, and 7 bases stayed unmatched. The CDR3 is 15 residues long. The DNA for the CDR3 is TGTGCCAGCAGTGACCAGGGGGCGTGGGGCACTGAAGCTTTCTTT. Protein product: CASSDQGAWGTEAFF.

The chain carries TRBV9 and TRBJ2-2; D ambiguous. Germline-derived CDR1 and CDR2 are SGDLS and YYNGEE. The length of the CDR3 is 12 residues. Trimming stripped 0 bases from V and 7 bases from J, with 4 bases between. CDR3 loop: CASSVDDGELFF. The CDR3 bases are TGTGCCAGCAGCGTAGACGACGGGGAGCTGTTTTTT. The whole variable domain, remainder taken from reference TRBV9 and TRBJ2-2, is DSGVTQTPKHLITATGQRVTLRCSPRSGDLSVYWYQQSLDQGLQFLIQYYNGEERAKGNILERFSAQQFPDLHSELNLSSLELGDSALYFCASSVDDGELFFGEGSRLTVL.

The genes are TRBV7-2 and TRBJ2-3, with a tentative D call TRBD2 (6 bases). Germline V CDR1 and CDR2: SGHTA, FQGNSA. There are 16 residues in the CDR3. V was shortened by 5 bases and J by 4 bases, with 19 bases between the two germline ends. The CDR3 protein is CASSPITGTRPDTQYF. In DNA, the CDR3 is TGTGCCAGCAGCCCCATAACCGGGACTCGACCAGATACGCAGTATTTT. Filled out from reference TRBV7-2 and TRBJ2-3, the complete variable domain reads GAGVSQSPSNKVTEKGKDVELRCDPISGHTALYWYRQSLGQGLEFLIYFQGNSAPDKSGLPSDRFSAERTGGSVSTLTIQRTQQEDSAVYLCASSPITGTRPDTQYFGPGTRLTVL.

Points on this clone: Just one base apart from a much larger clone, this may be a read error. The CDR3 DNA is TGTGCCAGCGGCACGGACCGAGTGAAGCCCCAGCATTTT. Amino acids: CASGTDRVKPQHF. V is TRBV7-2 and J is TRBJ1-5; D ambiguous. The CDR3 runs 13 residues. The germline V and J ends were trimmed by 8 bases and 8 bases, with 16 bases remaining between them. CDR1 SGHTA and CDR2 FQGNSA come from the germline V gene.

V gene TRBV5-1 combines with J gene TRBJ2-2, with TRBD2 matching over 11 bases. Germline CDR1 and CDR2: SGHRS and YFSETQ. V lost 0 bases, J lost 4 bases, and 2 bases stayed unmatched. This CDR3 is 16 amino acids long. The CDR3 spells CASSLVAGGSTGELFF. The DNA for the CDR3 is TGCGCCAGCAGCTTGGTAGCGGGAGGGAGCACCGGGGAGCTGTTTTTT.

This chain connects TRBV6-1 to TRBJ1-3, with 9 bases aligning to TRBD1. CDR1 MNHNS and CDR2 SASEGT come from the germline V gene. This CDR3 spans 15 amino acids. V lost 7 bases, J lost 4 bases, and 8 bases stayed unmatched. The CDR3 coding sequence is TGTGCCAGCACCGCCGGGACAGGGTCCGGAAACACCATATATTTT. Translating it yields CASTAGTGSGNTIYF.

On this clone: An end of the junction does not agree with germline; a read error may underlie this. The chain couples TRBV10-3 to TRBJ1-5; a weak D match, TRBD1 (5 bases). CDR3 length equals 15 residues. The V gene's germline CDR1 is ENHRY and CDR2 SYGVKD. CDR3 coding DNA: TGTGCCATCGGTGAGTCTGAGACAGACGCTCAGCCCCAGCATTTT. This codes for CAIGESETDAQPQHF.

As concerns this clone: Other DNA sequences from this sample encode an identical CDR3 as well. This chain joins TRBV19 and TRBJ2-2; TRBD1 aligns across 8 bases. Per germline, CDR1 LNHDA and CDR2 SQIVND (reference sequence). This CDR3 contains 15 residues. Germline trimming cut 8 bases from V and 1 base from J; bases unmatched to any gene: 6. CDR3 DNA sequence: TGTGCCAGTCTCACCGGGACAGGGAACACCGGGGAGCTGTTTTTT. Amino acid sequence: CASLTGTGNTGELFF.

The chain has TRBV7-8 and TRBJ2-1; 8 bases are a match to TRBD2. This CDR3 comprises 15 residues. The V gene's germline CDR1 is SGHVS and CDR2 FQNEAQ. V was pared by 2 bases and J by 2 bases, with 2 bases of the junction left unmatched. The CDR3 DNA follows: TGTGCCAGCAGCTTAAGACTAGCGCCCTACAATGAGCAGTTCTTC. Protein product: CASSLRLAPYNEQFF.

V is TRBV4-1 and J is TRBJ1-3, with D hard to call. The CDR3 length is 15 residues. Germline V CDR1 and CDR2: MGHRA, YSYEKL. V shed 0 bases and J shed 0 bases, with 6 bases lying between them. The CDR3 region has the DNA TGCGCCAGCAGCCAAGACCCCCTCTCTGGAAACACCATATATTTT. Residues: CASSQDPLSGNTIYF.

The chain carries TRBV6-5 and TRBJ1-4; maybe TRBD1 (5 bases). CDR1 and CDR2 (germline): MNHEY, SVGAGI. The CDR3 is 13 amino acids. V lost 6 bases and J lost 7, with 12 bases in between. CDR3 amino acids: CASRDPGREKLFF. DNA of the CDR3: TGTGCCAGCAGGGACCCAGGGCGTGAAAAACTGTTTTTT.

The chain employs TRBV7-2 and TRBJ2-2; 15 bases fit TRBD2. Germline V gene sequence: CDR1 SGHTA, CDR2 FQGNSA. The CDR3 sequence is 16 residues long. Trimming cost V 10 bases and J 0 bases; bases outside gene matches: 3. CDR3 DNA sequence: TGTGCCACGGGACTAGCGGGAGGCACGAACACCGGGGAGCTGTTTTTT. This encodes CATGLAGGTNTGELFF.

CDR3 sequence: CASSSGLAGPTSYEQYF. For the CDR3, the DNA is TGTGCCAGCAGCTCAGGACTAGCGGGGCCCACCTCCTACGAGCAGTACTTC. The genes are TRBV7-3 and TRBJ2-7; 12 nucleotides line up with TRBD2. V lost 4 bases to trimming and J lost 0 bases; unmatched junction nucleotides: 7. This CDR3 comprises 17 residues. CDR1 and CDR2 (germline): SGHTA, FQGTGA.

The chain uses TRBV11-2 and TRBJ2-2, with D tentatively TRBD2 (5 bases). The ends were cut back, 5 bases at V and 4 bases at J, with 17 bases in the middle. Germline V gene lookup returns CDR1 SGHAT and CDR2 FQNNGV. The CDR3 runs to 16 residues. CDR3 protein: CASSLVGSEVTGELFF. In DNA, the CDR3 is TGTGCCAGCAGCCTAGTGGGTAGCGAGGTCACCGGGGAGCTGTTTTTT.